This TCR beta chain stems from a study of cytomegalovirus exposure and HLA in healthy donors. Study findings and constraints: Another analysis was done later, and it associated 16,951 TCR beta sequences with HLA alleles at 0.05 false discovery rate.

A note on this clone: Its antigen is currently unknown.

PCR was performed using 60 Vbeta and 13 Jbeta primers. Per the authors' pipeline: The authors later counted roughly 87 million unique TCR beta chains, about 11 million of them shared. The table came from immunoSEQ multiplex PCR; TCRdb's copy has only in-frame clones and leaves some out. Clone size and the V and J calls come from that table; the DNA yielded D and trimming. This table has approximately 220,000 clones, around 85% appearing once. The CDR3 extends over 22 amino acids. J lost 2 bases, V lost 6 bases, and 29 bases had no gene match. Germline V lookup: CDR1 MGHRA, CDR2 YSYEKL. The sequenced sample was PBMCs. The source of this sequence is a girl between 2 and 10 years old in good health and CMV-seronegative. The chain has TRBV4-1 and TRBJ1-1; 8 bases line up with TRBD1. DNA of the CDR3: TGCGCCAGCAGTCGTACGCCAACCGGGACAGGACAGAACCGGTCCCTAAACACTGAAGCTTTCTTT. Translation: CASSRTPTGTGQNRSLNTEAFF.